This TCR beta chain stems from a study of T cell responses to AZD1222 COVID-19 vaccine. Study findings and constraints: Unmutated variant regions are reportedly the target of nearly half of TCRs that are spike-specific. White British people made up most donors, females outnumbered males, and clonal diversity was possibly underestimated. Vaccine-associated CD4 TCRs ranged over spike, dominating at 160-218 and 743-854.

This CDR3 spans 18 amino acids. With V trimmed by 8 bases and J by 2 bases, 19 bases remained unmatched. Germline CDR1 reads MDHEN; CDR2 reads SYDVKM. Turning to this clone: Its target is not known.

Profiling relied on immunoSEQ multiplex PCR, and the TCRdb table lists in-frame clones only, not all of them. This sample yields around 100,000 clones, of which roughly 90% are seen a single time; about 1.8% belongs to the top ten. This receptor was identified in an adult in good health. The chain carries TRBV28 and TRBJ1-2; 8 bases align to TRBD1. This specimen consisted of peripheral blood, obtained on day 0 of AZD1222 vaccination. The CDR3 is CASFENSGGQADNYGYTF. In nucleotides, the CDR3 is TGTGCCAGCTTTGAAAATTCAGGGGGCCAAGCTGACAACTATGGCTACACCTTC.